This T cell receptor (beta chain) derives from a study of human T cells and chemical hapten exposure. At least ten counts were recorded for this clonotype. TCRdb reprocessed the RACE reads with MiXCR, giving one entry per CDR3 protein. The data contain 100,000 to 150,000 distinct CDR3 sequences, about 11% of them singletons. The CDR3 is 12 residues long. CDR1 and CDR2 (germline): MNHNY, SVGAGI (reference sequence). V gave up 5 bases and J gave up 4 bases, with 7 bases separating them. Noted time point: patch test 3, about 24 weeks after DPC sensitization. Treatment indicated: therapeutic diphenylcyclopropenone sensitization with weekly scalp DPC. Investigators collected blood before applying each patch test.

The sample in question was whole blood, obtained in connection with sensitization to the hapten diphenylcyclopropenone (DPC). This TCR came from a woman aged 45 to 65 with alopecia areata. Some clones in this sample may be carry-over from other donors' samples. This rearrangement joins TRBV6-6 to TRBJ2-3; no clear D gene. CDR3 DNA sequence: TGTGCCAGCAGTGACCAGTCAGATACGCAGTATTTT. Encoded protein: CASSDQSDTQYF.